These 8 T cell receptor beta chains were sequenced from one sample in a study of T cell clonality in common variable immunodeficiency. Broader study findings: Common variable immunodeficiency TCR beta sequences reportedly had fewer deletions and N-nucleotide insertions.

These receptors lack a known antigen. The repertoire was sequenced with immunoSEQ multiplex PCR; TCRdb's copy has only in-frame clones and lacks some. The sample holds approximately 7,800 clones, and no clone turns up only once. Sequenced material: peripheral blood mononuclear cells. The receptors were sampled from a human donor with common variable immunodeficiency.

With regard to this clone: Read sequence stops 3 residues before the CDR3 end, and the germline J gene provides the missing end. This chain connects TRBV19 to TRBJ2-7; 9 positions match TRBD1. The V and J ends lost 5 bases and 0 bases, in that order; junction bases with no gene match: 8. Germline V gene data show CDR1 as LNHDA and CDR2 as SQIVND (reference sequence). This CDR3 comprises 16 residues. The covered CDR3 bases are TGTGCCAGTAGTCCGCCGGACAGGGGCCACTCCTACGAG. Translating it yields CASSPPDRGHSYE. The full CDR3 sequence reads CASSPPDRGHSYEQYF.

This clone has only a few counts. The DNA ends 3 residues before the CDR3 does, and the rest of the CDR3 is filled in from the germline J gene. The chain joins TRBV7-9 to TRBJ1-1, with D tentatively TRBD1 (6 bases). Germline CDR1 SEHNR, CDR2 FQNEAQ (reference sequence). The CDR3 is made up of 15 amino acids. V was shortened by 0 bases and J by 4 bases, with 12 bases between the two germline ends. The part of the CDR3 DNA that was read is TGTGCCAGCAGCTTAGCGGTGGGGGCAATCACTGAA. Protein product: CASSLAVGAITE. The entire CDR3 is CASSLAVGAITEAFF.

About this clone: Read data end 3 residues before the CDR3 end; the end is taken from the germline J gene. This rearrangement joins TRBV7-9 to TRBJ2-5, with 8 bases matching TRBD2. V trimming: 1 base; J trimming: 5 bases; junction bases outside the gene matches: 6. The V gene's germline CDR1 is SEHNR and CDR2 FQNEAQ (reference sequence). This CDR3 has 15 residues. The sequenced CDR3 bases are TGTGCCAGCAGCTTAGGAGCGGGGGCCGGGGAGACC. This codes for CASSLGAGAGET. The whole CDR3 protein is CASSLGAGAGETQYF. Filled out from reference TRBV7-9 and TRBJ2-5, the complete variable domain reads DTGVSQNPRHKITKRGQNVTFRCDPISEHNRLYWYRQTLGQGPEFLTYFQNEAQLEKSRLLSDRFSAERPKGSFSTLEIQRTEQGDSAMYLCASSLGAGAGETQYFGPGTRLLVL.

This clone came up a few times. The read comes to an end 3 residues before the CDR3 does, leaving the germline J gene to fill in the end. The chain joins TRBV18 to TRBJ2-7; the match to TRBD1 covers 8 bases. This CDR3 spans 15 amino acids. V shed 6 bases and J 1 base; nucleotides not matched to a gene: 8. CDR1 is KGHSH and CDR2 is LQKENI in the germline V gene. The sequenced CDR3 bases are TGTGCCAGCTCTCGGGAACAGGGGGTTTCCTACGAG. Translated, it gives CASSREQGVSYE. The whole CDR3 protein is CASSREQGVSYEQYF.

Concerning this clone: The read gets to within 3 residues of the CDR3 end, and the germline J gene fills in the rest. This chain links TRBV7-2 with TRBJ2-7; D might be TRBD1 (6 bases). The CDR3 totals 14 residues. V was cut by 5 bases and J by 5 bases, with 16 bases left in between. Germline V gives CDR1 SGHTA, CDR2 FQGNSA. CDR3 sequence: CASSPSLQGDEQYF. CDR3 bases read: TGTGCCAGCAGCCCCTCCCTACAGGGCGACGAG.

This clone showed up just a few times. Here the CDR3 reads CASSLRDINQPQHF. The CDR3 DNA, read in part, is TGTGCCAGCAGTTTAAGGGACATCAATCAGCCC. The chain has TRBV6-2 or TRBV6-3 and TRBJ1-5, with TRBD1 as a possible D gene (6 bases). The read terminates 3 residues ahead of where the CDR3 ends, so the germline J gene completes it. The germline CDR1 and CDR2 sequences are MNHEY and SVGEGT. Trimming shortened V by 4 bases and J by 3 bases, and 10 bases separated the two germline ends. The CDR3 loop spans 14 amino acids.

This clone was detected only a few times. Read sequence stops 3 residues before the CDR3 end, and the germline J gene provides the missing end. The J gene is TRBJ2-5, the V gene TRBV19; TRBD2 agrees at 9 bases. This CDR3 comprises 14 residues. Germline CDR1 LNHDA, CDR2 SQIVND (reference sequence). The J segment lost 5 bases and the V segment lost 4 bases, leaving 5 bases of the junction unmatched. CDR3: CASSTLAGRETQYF. CDR3 DNA, as far as it was read: TGTGCCAGTAGTACCCTAGCGGGAAGGGAGACC.

About this clone itself: Coverage ceases 3 residues before the CDR3 finishes, and the germline J gene fills in the end. The chain has TRBV19 and TRBJ2-1, with TRBD2 identical over 8 bases. The length of the CDR3 is 15 residues. V trimming: 1 base; J trimming: 6 bases; junction bases outside the gene matches: 5. Germline V CDR1 and CDR2: LNHDA, SQIVND (reference sequence). Here the CDR3 reads CASSIAGLVRNEQFF. The DNA read from the CDR3 is TGTGCCAGTAGTATAGCGGGACTAGTTCGCAATGAG. Filled out from reference TRBV19 and TRBJ2-1, the complete variable domain reads DGGITQSPKYLFRKEGQNVTLSCEQNLNHDAMYWYRQDPGQGLRLIYYSQIVNDFQKGDIAEGYSVSREKKESFPLTVTSAQKNPTAFYLCASSIAGLVRNEQFFGPGTRLTVL.